This T cell receptor (beta chain) came from a study of CD8 T cells in ankylosing spondylitis. Overall study results and limits: Typical of ankylosing spondylitis blood, it appeared, was a TCR beta motif of several highly homologous variants. Past studies reported some motif variants in reactive arthritis synovial fluid and blood. Matched ankylosing spondylitis synovial fluid reportedly showed significant enrichment of disease-linked clones.

In this sample, this clonotype turned up many times. Its specificity is not known. Quantitative 5'-RACE with molecular barcodes generated TCR beta libraries. MiXCR, run by TCRdb on the 5' RACE reads, gives a single entry per CDR3 protein. The sample yields 300,000 to 350,000 distinct CDR3 sequences, under 25% seen once. The CDR3 spans 13 residues. V gave up 5 bases and J gave up 2 bases; unmatched junction bases: 4. Germline CDR1 is DFQATT and CDR2 is SNEGSKA (reference sequence). The sequence was collected from a female donor with ankylosing spondylitis or in good health (not recorded which). Sequenced material: blood, either unsorted or a sorted T cell fraction (not recorded which). The gene calls are TRBV20-1 and TRBJ2-7; 9 bases align to TRBD2. The CDR3 bases are TGCAGTGCTGGCTCTAGCGGGACCTACGAGCAGTACTTC. Its translation: CSAGSSGTYEQYF.